One and the same sample provided the 21 T cell receptor beta chains below, sequenced in a study of T cell responses to AZD1222 COVID-19 vaccine. The repertoire was sequenced with immunoSEQ multiplex PCR; TCRdb's copy has only in-frame clones and lacks some. The sample has about 110,000 clones; roughly 88% are singletons. This specimen consisted of peripheral blood, obtained 28 days after the second AZD1222 dose. The receptors derive from an adult who received the AZD1222 COVID-19 vaccine.

The V and J genes are TRBV9 and TRBJ1-2; TRBD1 is a possible D gene (6 bases). Germline loops: CDR1 SGDLS, CDR2 YYNGEE. V dropped 0 bases and J dropped 0 bases, with 12 bases sitting between them. The CDR3 is 16 residues long. The CDR3 DNA reads as TGTGCCAGCAGCGTAGCTGTGGACAGATCTAACTATGGCTACACCTTC. This gives the protein CASSVAVDRSNYGYTF.

J is TRBJ1-2 and V is TRBV29-1; TRBD1 matches 7 bases. J was trimmed by 4 bases and V by 5 bases; bases with no gene match: 1. Looked up from germline, CDR1 is SQVTM and CDR2 is ANQGSEA. The CDR3 consists of 11 residues. The CDR3 nucleotides are TGCAGCGTTCGACAGGGCTATGGCTACACCTTC. Protein: CSVRQGYGYTF.

V gene TRBV6-4 combines with J gene TRBJ2-3; 10 positions agree with TRBD2. Germline V CDR1 and CDR2: MRHNA, SNTAGT. Trimming cost V 4 bases and J 5 bases; bases outside gene matches: 12. The CDR3 length is 17 residues. CDR3 DNA sequence: TGTGCCAGCAGTGCGCCCCGACAGCGGGGGGGCGGAGATACGCAGTATTTT. This encodes CASSAPRQRGGGDTQYF.

The chain employs TRBV29-1 and TRBJ2-7; D is unclear. The V gene lost 4 bases and the J gene lost 5 bases, with 12 bases spanning the gap. This CDR3 contains 12 residues. Per germline, CDR1 SQVTM and CDR2 ANQGSEA. CDR3 region: CSVVPSSHEQYF. In DNA form, the CDR3 reads TGCAGCGTTGTCCCGAGTTCCCACGAGCAGTACTTC.

The J gene is TRBJ2-7, the V gene TRBV10-3; no clear D. CDR1 and CDR2 from the germline V gene are ENHRY and SYGVKD. The V end was cut by 5 bases, the J end by 3 bases, with 11 bases between. CDR3 length: 13 residues. CDR3 sequence (DNA): TGTGCCATCAGTCAGAGTAGCAGCTACGAGCAGTACTTC. It yields the protein CAISQSSSYEQYF.

About this clone itself: Other nucleotide sequences from this sample produce the same CDR3. This chain joins TRBV3-1 (or the pseudogene TRBV3-2) and TRBJ2-7; 10 bases line up with TRBD1. Germline V gives CDR1 LGHDT, CDR2 YNNKEL (reference sequence). With V trimmed by 1 base and J by 4 bases, 4 bases remained unmatched. CDR3 size: 15 residues. CDR3 amino acids: CASSQATGGPYEQYF. CDR3 DNA: TGTGCCAGCAGCCAAGCGACAGGGGGCCCTTACGAGCAGTACTTC.

By sample share, this clone is large. The chain carries TRBV5-1 and TRBJ2-5; 12 bases are shared with TRBD2. The CDR3 length is 16 residues. The V gene end was trimmed by 5 bases and the J gene end by 2 bases; junction bases not matched to a gene: 7. CDR1 is SGHRS, CDR2 YFSETQ, per germline. In DNA, the CDR3 is TGCGCCAGCAGATTAACTAGCGGGGGGCGACAAGAGACCCAGTACTTC. It codes for CASRLTSGGRQETQYF.

The rearrangement uses TRBV3-1 (or the pseudogene TRBV3-2) and TRBJ2-1, with 8 positions matching TRBD2. The V segment lost 5 bases and the J segment 4 bases; nucleotides outside the gene matches: 7. The CDR3 runs to 15 residues. CDR1 and CDR2 (germline): LGHDT, YNNKEL (reference sequence). DNA of the CDR3: TGTGCCAGCAGCTCCGAGCGGGGGCCATACAATGAGCAGTTCTTC. Encoded protein: CASSSERGPYNEQFF.

This sequence joins TRBV5-1 and TRBJ1-2; D is unresolved. Germline-derived CDR1 and CDR2 are SGHRS and YFSETQ. V lost 5 bases and J 4 bases, leaving 12 bases between the germline ends. The length of the CDR3 is 13 residues. CDR3 residues: CASRGELSYGYTF. The DNA of the CDR3 is TGCGCCAGCAGAGGTGAACTATCCTATGGCTACACCTTC.

The sample holds a few counts of this clone. CDR3 sequence (DNA): TGTGCCAGCAGTCCGCGGGGAACGAACACCGGGGAGCTGTTTTTT. Protein product: CASSPRGTNTGELFF. This chain connects TRBV2 to TRBJ2-2; TRBD2 might be the D (6 bases). The CDR3 has 15 amino acids. V lost 5 bases and J 0 bases, leaving 10 bases between the germline ends. Germline loops: CDR1 SNHLY, CDR2 FYNNEI.

V gene TRBV3-1 (or the pseudogene TRBV3-2) combines with J gene TRBJ2-7; D tentatively fits TRBD1 or TRBD2 (5 bases each). Germline V lookup: CDR1 LGHDT, CDR2 YNNKEL (reference sequence). V was clipped by 4 bases and J by 7 bases, with 20 bases between them. The length of the CDR3 is 15 residues. The CDR3 spells CASSPHPGPRREQYF. The CDR3 DNA reads as TGTGCCAGCAGCCCCCATCCGGGACCGAGACGGGAGCAGTACTTC.

The rearrangement joins TRBV10-3 to TRBJ2-7, with D tentatively TRBD1 (5 bases). The CDR3 is 14 residues long. V was clipped by 0 bases and J by 2 bases, with 8 bases between them. In germline, CDR1 is ENHRY, CDR2 SYGVKD. The CDR3 nucleotides read TGTGCCATCAGTGAGTCGGCAGGGCCCTACGAGCAGTACTTC. It specifies CAISESAGPYEQYF.

This chain uses TRBV25-1 with TRBJ2-7, with D uncertain. V lost 4 bases and J 3 bases, leaving 13 bases between the germline ends. The CDR3 loop spans 14 amino acids. Germline V lookup: CDR1 MGHDK, CDR2 SYGVNS. The CDR3 loop is CASSVGPSYYEQYF. The CDR3 DNA is TGTGCCAGCAGTGTCGGTCCGTCCTACTACGAGCAGTACTTC.

This chain joins TRBV7-9 and TRBJ1-4; D unclear. The V end was cut by 3 bases, the J end by 8 bases, with 13 bases between. Per the germline V gene, CDR1 is SEHNR and CDR2 is FQNEAQ (reference sequence). The length of the CDR3 is 14 residues. The CDR3 sequence is CASSLGGVLEKLFF. Written as DNA, the CDR3 is TGTGCCAGCAGCTTGGGCGGGGTGCTCGAAAAACTGTTTTTT.

This clone came up once. The genes are TRBV4-1 and TRBJ2-5, with D perhaps matching TRBD1 or TRBD2 (6 bases each). The germline V and J ends were trimmed by 4 bases and 5 bases, with 29 bases remaining between them. Germline-derived CDR1 and CDR2 are MGHRA and YSYEKL. This CDR3 is built from 19 residues. CDR3 sequence reads: CASSLERYAGPPRGETQYF. DNA for the CDR3: TGCGCCAGCAGCCTAGAACGGTATGCGGGGCCTCCAAGGGGGGAGACCCAGTACTTC.

The rearrangement uses TRBV5-1 and TRBJ1-3, with D uncertain. This CDR3 spans 14 amino acids. Trimming shortened V by 0 bases and J by 8 bases, and 12 bases separated the two germline ends. Germline V gene sequence: CDR1 SGHRS, CDR2 YFSETQ. The CDR3 bases are TGCGCCAGCAGCTTGGACAGTGGAGGGTACACCATATATTTT. It encodes CASSLDSGGYTIYF.

This clone came up a few times. The V and J genes are TRBV5-1 and TRBJ1-1, with TRBD1 as a possible D gene (6 bases). From germline, CDR1 is SGHRS and CDR2 YFSETQ. The CDR3 is 15 amino acids. Trimming shortened V by 4 bases and J by 11 bases, and 24 bases separated the two germline ends. The CDR3 DNA reads as TGCGCCAGCAGCGACGGATCAGGGGCCCAGGAAAAGGCTTTCTTT. Its protein is CASSDGSGAQEKAFF.

J is TRBJ2-1 and V is TRBV28, with D maybe TRBD2 (6 bases). The CDR3 sequence is 14 residues long. V lost 2 bases to trimming and J lost 15 bases, with 20 bases between them. Germline CDR1 MDHEN, CDR2 SYDVKM. Here the CDR3 DNA reads TGTGCCAGCAGTTTAGGCGCGACGGCCGGAGGGCCGTTCTTC. It specifies CASSLGATAGGPFF.

V and J are TRBV6-5 and TRBJ2-2, with a possible D match to TRBD2 (6 bases). The CDR3 sequence is 14 residues long. V gave up 0 bases and J gave up 6 bases, with 8 bases separating them. CDR1 and CDR2 (germline): MNHEY, SVGAGI. The CDR3 bases are TGTGCCAGCAGTTACTCACTAGCCCCCGGGGAGCTGTTTTTT. Translated, it gives CASSYSLAPGELFF.

The CDR3 DNA sequence: TGTGCCAGCAGCTCCTGGGCTAGCACAGATACGCAGTATTTT. Protein: CASSSWASTDTQYF. V usage is TRBV5-5 and J usage is TRBJ2-3; D gene uncertain. The V end lost 3 bases, the J end lost 0 bases, and 8 bases lay between the germline ends. CDR3 length: 14 residues. CDR1 and CDR2 from the germline V gene are SGHKS and YYEKEE (reference sequence).

The J gene is TRBJ1-5, the V gene TRBV18; D is uncertain. The V and J ends lost 2 bases and 5 bases respectively, with 7 bases between them. Germline assignment: CDR1 KGHSH and CDR2 LQKENI. The CDR3 runs to 13 residues. CDR3 nucleotide sequence: TGTGCCAGCTCACCATCGGTCGATCAGCCCCAGCATTTT. Its translation: CASSPSVDQPQHF.